The entry below describes one T cell receptor (beta chain). This clone was recorded a few times. Which antigen it targets is not known. The record has no base qualities; no much larger clone is one base away. TCRbeta CDR3 regions were amplified from genomic DNA by means of the immunoSEQ Assay, a bias-controlled multiplex PCR. The study's own analysis went as follows. Nucleated cell counts per sample were estimated from amplification of reference gene primers within the assay. To quantify the absolute abundance of each unique TCRbeta CDR3 rearrangement, sequence reads were collapsed and filtered. For each sample, productive Simpson clonality was calculated by taking the square root of Simpson's diversity index across productive rearrangements. TCRdb limited this immuneACCESS table to in-frame rearrangements with V and J called. A share of clones is missing; checked studies link under half to unresolved V genes, and the rest is unexplained. That table gives V, J and clone size, and the DNA gave D and trimming. The sample profile shows some 300,000 clones; approximately 88% of them were found once. In total, the top ten clones hold approximately 7% of the sample.

From the cysteine up to the phenylalanine, the CDR3 has a length of 14 residues. Left in the record is the CDR3 DNA by itself, 42 bases read in frame from the first base. V gives up 2 bases and J gives up 0 bases, and the segment between their germline ends measures 9 bases. Reading the germline V gene (reference sequence) gives CDR1 SGHKS and CDR2 YYEKEE. The data were obtained in a study of blood T cell repertoires in COVID-19 (TCRdb year 2020). The study in broad terms: Samples from collaborators originated in the United States, Italy and Spain and spanned both the acute and convalescent phases of COVID-19. Subjects who had been exposed to COVID-19, were actively infected with it, or had recovered from it provided the deeply sampled blood TCRbeta repertoires that made up the dataset. The repertoires were released in a freely available public database intended as a resource for research on the immune response to SARS-CoV-2. The prospective study material was composed of cDNA or gDNA derived from T cells, B-cell-depleted T cells, or PBMCs. Where available, HLA class I and class II types were taken from metadata supplied by the sample provider and were not determined by assay-based typing. Samples came from the ongoing ImmuneRACE study (first 160 participants) plus 1,254 subjects from 6 global collaborators. The sample metadata nearly always contained a de-identified subject ID, COVID-19 status, age in years and sex.

Beyond this particular receptor, the publication reports: Clinical and demographic metadata were provided uncurated, with the amount varying by source and participant.

Samples from volunteer blood donors who had recovered from COVID-19 were contributed by a second Seattle source. Whole blood was collected in K2EDTA tubes by collaborating institutions according to the institutions' own protocols. For TCRbeta analysis, collaborator samples were shipped as frozen whole blood, as isolated PBMCs, or as DNA extracted from either sample type. Sequencing was performed on peripheral blood. This receptor was identified in a woman aged 25 to 39 who had recovered from COVID-19. The sequence links TRBV5-5 to TRBJ2-7; TRBD1 is perhaps the D gene, given 6 matching bases. The CDR3 in this case is CASSFNRDSYEQYF. The nucleotide sequence reads as follows: TGTGCCAGCAGCTTTAACAGGGACTCCTACGAGCAGTACTTC.